The 20 T cell receptor beta chains below come from one sample, sequenced in a study of blood T cell repertoires in COVID-19. Using immunoSEQ multiplex PCR, the repertoire was profiled, and TCRdb retains in-frame clones only, with some absent. This sample has about 520,000 clones, with 80% to 90% found just once. The specimen was peripheral blood. The source of these receptors is a human donor in a cohort sampled during active COVID-19.

V is TRBV5-6 and J is TRBJ2-7; 8 bases match TRBD1. The trim removed 4 bases at V and 3 bases at J, leaving 6 bases unmatched. Per the germline V gene, CDR1 is SGHDT and CDR2 is YYEEEE. This CDR3 region has 14 residues. DNA for the CDR3: TGTGCCAGCAGCCCCGGGACAGGTCTCTACGAGCAGTACTTC. Translated, it gives CASSPGTGLYEQYF.

The V call is TRBV6-2 or TRBV6-3, the J call TRBJ2-1; 8 nucleotides agree with TRBD1. With 6 bases clipped from V and 6 bases from J, the junction kept 10 bases outside the gene matches. The germline CDR1 and CDR2 sequences are MNHEY and SVGEGT. The CDR3 length is 15 residues. DNA of the CDR3: TGTGCCAGCAGCCGAGGACAGGGACTGCTCAATGAGCAGTTCTTC. As protein: CASSRGQGLLNEQFF.

J is TRBJ1-6 and V is TRBV28; D ambiguous. CDR3 length equals 16 residues. Trimming removed 5 bases from V and 6 bases from J, with 17 bases in between. Looked up from germline, CDR1 is MDHEN and CDR2 is SYDVKM. CDR3 nucleotide sequence: TGTGCCAGCAGTCCTTTTCGTTCTTGGGCTAATTCACCCCTCCACTTT. This translates into CASSPFRSWANSPLHF.

The rearrangement uses TRBV2 and TRBJ1-6; D is unresolved. Germline V lookup: CDR1 SNHLY, CDR2 FYNNEI. V was cut by 8 bases and J by 0 bases, with 5 bases left in between. CDR3 length: 13 residues. CDR3 in DNA: TGTGCCAGCCGGAGCTCCTATAATTCACCCCTCCACTTT. Its protein is CASRSSYNSPLHF.

This chain connects TRBV14 to TRBJ2-3, with TRBD2 matching over 8 bases. CDR3 length: 16 amino acids. J was trimmed by 3 bases and V by 5 bases; bases with no gene match: 10. Germline V gene lookup returns CDR1 SGHDN and CDR2 FVKESK. CDR3 loop: CASSYYREGSTDTQYF. The CDR3 coding sequence is TGTGCCAGCAGCTACTATCGGGAGGGCTCGACAGATACGCAGTATTTT.

The chain combines TRBV5-4 with TRBJ2-3, with D unclear. This CDR3 contains 14 residues. The V and J ends lost 4 bases and 2 bases respectively, with 11 bases between them. From germline, CDR1 is SGHNT and CDR2 YYREEE (reference sequence). The CDR3 nucleotides read TGTGCCAGCAGCCCGGAGCGCTCCACAGATACGCAGTATTTT. Its translation is CASSPERSTDTQYF.

The chain has TRBV28 and TRBJ2-7; D is possibly TRBD2 (5 bases). Trimming took 10 bases from V and 0 from J, leaving 13 bases between them. The germline CDR1 and CDR2 sequences are MDHEN and SYDVKM. CDR3 length: 13 amino acids. This chain's CDR3 is CATVSGNSYEQYF. The CDR3 nucleotides read TGTGCCACCGTGAGCGGTAACTCCTACGAGCAGTACTTC.

This clone was observed many times. This chain joins TRBV4-3 and TRBJ2-7, with 11 positions matching TRBD2. This CDR3 has 18 amino acids. The trim removed 0 bases at V and 3 bases at J, leaving 10 bases unmatched. CDR1 and CDR2 (germline): LGHNA, YSLEER. The CDR3 region has the DNA TGCGCCAGCAGCCAAGATGGGGGGATAGCGGGAGGGTTCTACGAGCAGTACTTC. This sequence encodes CASSQDGGIAGGFYEQYF.

This chain connects TRBV30 to TRBJ2-2, with 7 nucleotides matching TRBD1. This CDR3 region has 14 residues. The germline CDR1 and CDR2 sequences are GTSNPN and SVGIG (reference sequence). J lost 6 bases, V lost 2 bases, and 6 bases had no gene match. The CDR3 reads CAWSMTGFAGELFF. CDR3 nucleotide sequence: TGTGCCTGGAGTATGACAGGGTTCGCCGGGGAGCTGTTTTTT.

This clone was seen a single time. This rearrangement joins TRBV9 to TRBJ1-6; D is unresolved. V was clipped by 4 bases and J by 10 bases, with 15 bases between them. CDR3 length equals 14 residues. Germline V gene data show CDR1 as SGDLS and CDR2 as YYNGEE. CDR3 sequence (DNA): TGTGCCAGCAGCCTTAGGCGGGGAACATCACCCCTCCACTTT. Protein product: CASSLRRGTSPLHF.

The CDR3 DNA is TGCGCCAGCAGGTTAGGGAGTAATGAAAAACTGTTTTTT. Protein: CASRLGSNEKLFF. The chain has TRBV5-1 and TRBJ1-4, with D hard to call. The CDR3 loop spans 13 amino acids. CDR1 and CDR2 (germline): SGHRS, YFSETQ. Between the trimmed V and J ends, which lost 5 bases and 4 bases, there was a span of 9 bases.

This clone occurred a few times. This chain uses TRBV2 with TRBJ1-6; TRBD1 might be the D (6 bases). The germline V gene encodes CDR1 SNHLY and CDR2 FYNNEI. V lost 4 bases to trimming and J lost 8 bases, with 12 bases between them. This CDR3 region has 14 residues. The CDR3 DNA reads TGTGCCAGCAGTGGGTACAGGGCCTATTCACCCCTCCACTTT. Translating it yields CASSGYRAYSPLHF.

The chain couples TRBV28 to TRBJ1-1, with D perhaps matching TRBD1 (5 bases). V gave up 6 bases and J gave up 1 base, with 15 bases separating them. Germline V CDR1 and CDR2: MDHEN, SYDVKM. The CDR3 totals 15 residues. The CDR3 loop reads CASRSLGRTNTEAFF. DNA for the CDR3: TGTGCCAGCAGGTCTCTGGGGCGTACGAACACTGAAGCTTTCTTT.

V is TRBV5-1 and J is TRBJ2-3, with 7 bases aligning to TRBD2. The length of the CDR3 is 14 residues. Germline V gives CDR1 SGHRS, CDR2 YFSETQ. J lost 4 bases, V lost 4 bases, and 6 bases had no gene match. The CDR3 sequence is CASSATSVPDTQYF. Written as DNA, the CDR3 is TGCGCCAGCAGCGCCACTAGCGTCCCAGATACGCAGTATTTT.

J is TRBJ2-3 and V is TRBV9; TRBD2 aligns across 12 bases. Looked up from germline, CDR1 is SGDLS and CDR2 is YYNGEE. V dropped 3 bases and J dropped 0; count of bases not matched to a gene: 14. The CDR3 sequence is 20 residues long. CDR3 sequence reads: CASSATGTSGRPTSTDTQYF. The DNA for the CDR3 is TGTGCCAGCAGCGCCACCGGGACTAGCGGGCGTCCGACAAGCACAGATACGCAGTATTTT.

This clone was seen a handful of times. This chain links TRBV18 with TRBJ2-3; D uncertain. This CDR3 spans 17 amino acids. Germline CDR1 is KGHSH and CDR2 is LQKENI. The V and J ends lost 3 bases and 1 base respectively, with 17 bases between them. The CDR3, as DNA: TGTGCCAGCTCACCTGGCGTTGCGGCGGCTGGCACAGATACGCAGTATTTT. It specifies CASSPGVAAAGTDTQYF.

This clone has a single count. The CDR3 DNA is TGCGCCAGCAGCTTGGAAGTTTCGGACTTACGATCAGATACGCAGTATTTT. Translation gives CASSLEVSDLRSDTQYF. This chain joins TRBV5-1 and TRBJ2-3; D possibly corresponds to TRBD2 (5 bases). CDR1 and CDR2 from the germline V gene are SGHRS and YFSETQ. CDR3 length: 17 amino acids. V was trimmed by 0 bases and J by 4 bases, leaving 18 bases between them.

The rearrangement uses TRBV5-1 and TRBJ2-5; TRBD2 matches 8 bases. The CDR3 loop spans 15 amino acids. Germline loops: CDR1 SGHRS, CDR2 YFSETQ. V trimming: 6 bases; J trimming: 4 bases; junction bases outside the gene matches: 11. For the CDR3, the DNA is TGCGCCAGCAACCAACTAGCGGACACGGGAGAGACCCAGTACTTC. It translates to CASNQLADTGETQYF.

The rearrangement uses TRBV2 and TRBJ2-2, with 7 nucleotides matching TRBD1. V was clipped by 7 bases and J by 2 bases; unmatched bases: 7. There are 15 residues in the CDR3. CDR1 is SNHLY and CDR2 is FYNNEI in the germline V gene. In DNA form, the CDR3 reads TGTGCCAGCATAAAAGGACAGGCCAACACCGGGGAGCTGTTTTTT. This encodes CASIKGQANTGELFF.

The V and J genes are TRBV5-1 and TRBJ1-3; 10 bases are a match to TRBD1. V gave up 4 bases and J gave up 3 bases; unmatched junction bases: 7. CDR1 is SGHRS, CDR2 YFSETQ, per germline. CDR3 size: 16 residues. CDR3 sequence: CASSRSGTGDGNTIYF. CDR3 coding DNA: TGCGCCAGCAGCCGATCCGGGACAGGGGATGGAAACACCATATATTTT. The complete variable domain, with remaining parts taken from reference TRBV5-1 and TRBJ1-3, reads KAGVTQTPRYLIKTRGQQVTLSCSPISGHRSVSWYQQTPGQGLQFLFEYFSETQRNKGNFPGRFSGRQFSNSRSEMNVSTLELGDSALYLCASSRSGTGDGNTIYFGEGSWLTVV.